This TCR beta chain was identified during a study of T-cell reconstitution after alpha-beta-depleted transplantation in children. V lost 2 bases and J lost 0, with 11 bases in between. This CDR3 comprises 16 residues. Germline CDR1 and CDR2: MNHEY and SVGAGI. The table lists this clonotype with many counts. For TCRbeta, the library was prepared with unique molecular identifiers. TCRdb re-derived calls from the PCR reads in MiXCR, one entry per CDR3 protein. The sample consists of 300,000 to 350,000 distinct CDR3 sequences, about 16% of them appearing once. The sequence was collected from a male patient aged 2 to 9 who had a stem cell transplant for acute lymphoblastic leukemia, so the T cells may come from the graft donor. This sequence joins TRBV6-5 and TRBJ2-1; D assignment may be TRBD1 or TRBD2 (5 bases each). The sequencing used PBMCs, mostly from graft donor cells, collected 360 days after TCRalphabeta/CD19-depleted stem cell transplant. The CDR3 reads CASSYGDGNSYNEQFF. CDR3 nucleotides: TGTGCCAGCAGTTACGGGGACGGGAACTCCTACAATGAGCAGTTCTTC.